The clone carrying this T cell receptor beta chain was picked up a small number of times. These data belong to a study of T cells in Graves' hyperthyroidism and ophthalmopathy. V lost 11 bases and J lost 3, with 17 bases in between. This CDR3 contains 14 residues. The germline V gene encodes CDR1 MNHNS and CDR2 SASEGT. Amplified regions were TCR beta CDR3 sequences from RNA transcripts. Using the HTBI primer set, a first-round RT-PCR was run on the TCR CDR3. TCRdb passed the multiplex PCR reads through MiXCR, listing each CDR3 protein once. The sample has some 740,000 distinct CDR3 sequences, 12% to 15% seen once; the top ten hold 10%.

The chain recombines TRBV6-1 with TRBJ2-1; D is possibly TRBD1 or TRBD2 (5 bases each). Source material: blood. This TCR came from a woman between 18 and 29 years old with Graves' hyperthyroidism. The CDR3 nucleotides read TGTGCCTGTAGAGAGAGGGGAATCTACAATGAGCAGTTCTTC. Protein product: CACRERGIYNEQFF.